The 27 T cell receptor beta chains listed next were all sequenced from one sample in a study of blood T cells in healthy people across ages. Together with a sample-barcoded 5' primer, a J-beta primer mix was included in a second PCR lasting about 6 to 11 cycles. MiXCR was run by TCRdb on the 5' RACE reads, yielding one entry per CDR3 protein. The table records about 1.4 million distinct CDR3 sequences, roughly 59% of them present only once. Sequencing was carried out using blood. These receptor sequences come from a man aged 18 to 30 in good health.

This clonotype came up many times. The chain has TRBV29-1 and TRBJ2-5; D might be TRBD1 (5 bases). This CDR3 has 12 amino acids. CDR1 and CDR2 from the germline V gene are SQVTM and ANQGSEA. The V and J ends lost 5 bases and 1 base respectively, with 8 bases between them. The CDR3 protein is CSVQRGQETQYF. CDR3 DNA sequence: TGCAGCGTTCAAAGGGGCCAAGAGACCCAGTACTTC.

This clonotype was detected only once. With a much larger clone just one base away, this may be a read error. This sequence joins TRBV3-1 and TRBJ2-4; no reliable D call. Germline assignment: CDR1 LGHDT and CDR2 YNNKEL (reference sequence). This CDR3 comprises 14 residues. The CDR3 DNA is TGTGCCTGCAGCCCCGGCTCTTCGGAGAACATTCAGTACTTC. Amino acid sequence: CACSPGSSENIQYF.

The chain recombines TRBV21-1 with TRBJ2-7. TRBV21-1 is assigned pseudogene status. There are 14 residues in the CDR3. This CDR3 reads CASSKSGYSYEQYF. The DNA for the CDR3 is TGTGCCAGCAGCAAATCAGGTTATTCCTACGAGCAGTACTTC.

The chain employs TRBV6-5 and TRBJ2-7, with a tentative D call TRBD2 (6 bases). Germline CDR1 and CDR2: MNHEY and SVGAGI. V lost 6 bases to trimming and J lost 4 bases, with 22 bases between them. CDR3 length: 16 amino acids. The CDR3 spells CASSPQGGTTTYEQYF. The CDR3 nucleotides are TGTGCCAGCAGCCCCCAGGGCGGGACGACAACGTACGAGCAGTACTTC.

The chain combines TRBV29-1 with TRBJ1-5; D is unresolved. Germline V gene sequence: CDR1 SQVTM, CDR2 ANQGSEA. The CDR3 is 13 amino acids. V was trimmed by 3 bases and J by 1 base, leaving 7 bases between them. CDR3 sequence: CSVDFGSNQPQHF. CDR3 bases: TGCAGCGTTGATTTTGGAAGCAATCAGCCCCAGCATTTT.

This clonotype was counted only a few times. This chain uses TRBV6-1 with TRBJ2-1, with D perhaps being TRBD1 or TRBD2 (6 bases each). CDR1 is MNHNS and CDR2 is SASEGT in the germline V gene. Trimming pared 5 bases from V and 6 bases from J, leaving 23 bases between. The CDR3 is 17 amino acids. CDR3 coding DNA: TGTGCCAGCAGTCCCCCGACTTGGCGGGACACTTCCAATGAGCAGTTCTTC. Protein: CASSPPTWRDTSNEQFF.

This clonotype came up a few times. This chain uses TRBV6-2 or TRBV6-3 with TRBJ2-7; D remains unclear. The CDR3 sequence is 13 residues long. Germline-derived CDR1 and CDR2 are MNHEY and SVGEGT. V dropped 6 bases and J dropped 0 bases, with 9 bases sitting between them. The DNA of the CDR3 is TGTGCCAGCAGGAGTAAAAGCTCCTACGAGCAGTACTTC. Its protein product is CASRSKSSYEQYF.

The chain couples TRBV5-8 to TRBJ2-1; 7 bases map to TRBD2. J gave up 2 bases and V 4 bases, and 6 bases lay outside the gene matches. The CDR3 is made up of 15 amino acids. Germline assignment: CDR1 SGHTS and CDR2 YDEGEE. The CDR3 spells CASSVSGTTYNEQFF. For the CDR3, the DNA is TGTGCCAGCAGCGTCTCCGGGACTACCTACAATGAGCAGTTCTTC.

The chain uses TRBV20-1 and TRBJ2-7; TRBD2 might be the D (5 bases). CDR1 is DFQATT, CDR2 SNEGSKA, per germline (reference sequence). This CDR3 is built from 14 residues. Trimming took off 3 bases at V and 7 bases at J, with 19 bases between the two ends. CDR3 sequence reads: CSASSPSSGWEQYF. CDR3 in DNA: TGCAGTGCTAGTAGTCCGAGTTCGGGGTGGGAGCAGTACTTC.

The J gene is TRBJ2-7, the V gene TRBV29-1; 7 positions agree with TRBD1. Germline CDR1 and CDR2: SQVTM and ANQGSEA. The CDR3 length is 13 residues. V gave up 4 bases and J gave up 3 bases; unmatched junction bases: 6. The CDR3 loop reads CSVVSGQNYEQYF. The CDR3 nucleotides are TGCAGCGTTGTCTCGGGACAGAACTACGAGCAGTACTTC.

The J gene is TRBJ1-1, the V gene TRBV10-3; D unclear. Germline V gene data show CDR1 as ENHRY and CDR2 as SYGVKD. This CDR3 has 13 residues. Trimming pared 10 bases from V and 2 bases from J, leaving 14 bases between. CDR3 amino acids: CATSTGLNTEAFF. CDR3 sequence (DNA): TGTGCCACATCTACGGGCTTAAACACTGAAGCTTTCTTT.

This clonotype appeared a single time. This sequence joins TRBV4-3 and TRBJ1-3, with D possibly being TRBD1 (5 bases). Deletions cut 0 bases from V and 0 bases from J, with 12 bases between. Germline CDR1 reads LGHNA; CDR2 reads YSLEER. This CDR3 contains 17 residues. The CDR3 DNA reads TGCGCCAGCAGCCAAGATTCACAGGAGAGCTCTGGAAACACCATATATTTT. Its translation: CASSQDSQESSGNTIYF.

The chain combines TRBV29-1 with TRBJ2-1, with TRBD2 as a possible D gene (6 bases). Trimming removed 6 bases from V and 0 bases from J, with 18 bases in between. From germline, CDR1 is SQVTM and CDR2 ANQGSEA. There are 16 residues in the CDR3. For the CDR3, the DNA is TGCAGCGTCGTAATCTATATCGGGAGCTCCTACAATGAGCAGTTCTTC. Amino acids: CSVVIYIGSSYNEQFF.

This clonotype occurred once. The V and J genes are TRBV29-1 and TRBJ2-5, with 9 bases aligning to TRBD1. Judging by the DNA end, TRBJ2-7 fits better; the J call may be wrong. This CDR3 has 15 residues. CDR1 is SQVTM, CDR2 ANQGSEA, per germline. The CDR3 coding sequence is TGCAGCGTTAAGGCCCTACAGGGGGCGAACTACGAGCAGTACTTC. Amino acid sequence: CSVKALQGANYEQYF.

CDR3 nucleotides: TGTGCCAGCAGCTTAGTCAGGGGTTCAGGCGGGGAGCTGTTTTTT. Amino acids: CASSLVRGSGGELFF. The chain carries TRBV7-2 and TRBJ2-2; D is perhaps TRBD1 (6 bases). Trimming took off 1 base at V and 7 bases at J, with 13 bases between the two ends. CDR3 length: 15 residues. The germline V gene has CDR1 SGHTA and CDR2 FQGNSA.

The rearrangement uses TRBV13 and TRBJ1-1, with D possibly TRBD1 on 5 matching bases. Per the germline V gene, CDR1 is PRHDT and CDR2 is FYEKMQ (reference sequence). This CDR3 comprises 15 residues. Trimming took off 5 bases at V and 4 bases at J, with 17 bases between the two ends. The CDR3 is CASSQGLRGITEAFF. DNA of the CDR3: TGTGCCAGCAGCCAAGGGCTAAGGGGCATCACTGAAGCTTTCTTT.

The rearrangement joins TRBV4-1 to TRBJ2-1; 8 bases match TRBD1. The germline CDR1 and CDR2 sequences are MGHRA and YSYEKL. V shed 3 bases, J shed 4 bases, and the junction held 8 bases outside the gene matches. This CDR3 contains 16 residues. The CDR3 loop reads CASSQDPGGFYNEQFF. CDR3 nucleotides: TGCGCCAGCAGCCAGGACCCAGGGGGCTTTTACAATGAGCAGTTCTTC.

This clonotype was counted a few times. The rearrangement joins TRBV20-1 to TRBJ2-1, with 9 bases fitting TRBD2. Germline CDR1 and CDR2: DFQATT and SNEGSKA (reference sequence). Trimming at V came to 0 bases and at J to 6 bases, leaving 18 bases not matched to a gene. The CDR3 is 19 amino acids. The CDR3 protein is CSARDLASGGPDWGNEQFF. The CDR3 DNA follows: TGCAGTGCTAGAGATCTGGCCAGCGGGGGGCCAGATTGGGGCAATGAGCAGTTCTTC.

This chain links TRBV2 with TRBJ2-7, with 10 bases matching TRBD1. With 6 bases clipped from V and 2 bases from J, the junction kept 4 bases outside the gene matches. Germline-derived CDR1 and CDR2 are SNHLY and FYNNEI. The CDR3 has 14 residues. The DNA of the CDR3 is TGTGCCAGCAGAAGGACAGGGGGGGCCTACGAGCAGTACTTC. Protein: CASRRTGGAYEQYF.

This clonotype was seen just once. The chain recombines TRBV28 with TRBJ2-3; D gene unclear. This CDR3 has 15 residues. The V end lost 2 bases, the J end lost 2 bases, and 11 bases lay between the germline ends. Germline V gene lookup returns CDR1 MDHEN and CDR2 SYDVKM. The CDR3 bases are TGTGCCAGCAGTTTACCCGGACGGCTCACAGATACGCAGTATTTT. Its protein is CASSLPGRLTDTQYF.

The genes are TRBV10-3 and TRBJ1-2; 10 bases align to TRBD1. Germline V gene lookup returns CDR1 ENHRY and CDR2 SYGVKD. The CDR3 spans 14 residues. J gave up 4 bases and V 8 bases, and 7 bases lay outside the gene matches. This CDR3 is CAIGRWTGGYGYTF. CDR3 sequence (DNA): TGTGCCATCGGCAGATGGACAGGGGGCTATGGCTACACCTTC.

This clonotype appeared a few times. In DNA, the CDR3 is TGTGCCAGCAGCATAACTTGGCGGGATTACGAGCAGTACTTC. Its protein is CASSITWRDYEQYF. The genes are TRBV7-2 and TRBJ2-7, with D possibly TRBD2 on 6 matching bases. Looked up from germline, CDR1 is SGHTA and CDR2 is FQGNSA. V lost 5 bases and J 4 bases, leaving 15 bases between the germline ends. This CDR3 spans 14 amino acids.

This clonotype has more than one count but fewer than ten. The chain couples TRBV29-1 to TRBJ1-2; D is uncertain. The V end lost 5 bases, the J end lost 1 base, and 20 bases lay between the germline ends. The CDR3 length is 16 residues. CDR1 SQVTM and CDR2 ANQGSEA come from the germline V gene. The CDR3 region is CSVISVAAPSNYGYTF. In DNA, the CDR3 is TGCAGCGTTATAAGTGTGGCGGCGCCGAGTAACTATGGCTACACCTTC.

This rearrangement joins TRBV12-3 or TRBV12-4 to TRBJ2-3, with D maybe TRBD2 (5 bases). V was clipped by 3 bases and J by 6 bases, with 10 bases between them. This CDR3 has 13 residues. For the CDR3, the DNA is TGTGCCAGCAGTTTCTCCTCGGGGGATACGCAGTATTTT. It specifies CASSFSSGDTQYF.

This clonotype has a handful of counts. The V gene is TRBV29-1, the J gene TRBJ2-5; 7 bases map to TRBD2. Trimming at V came to 4 bases and at J to 0 bases, leaving 8 bases not matched to a gene. This CDR3 spans 15 amino acids. CDR1 is SQVTM, CDR2 ANQGSEA, per germline. The chain's CDR3 is CSVVREAPYQETQYF. CDR3 sequence (DNA): TGCAGCGTTGTCCGGGAGGCCCCGTACCAAGAGACCCAGTACTTC.

This clonotype was detected only a few times. The genes are TRBV6-2 or TRBV6-3 and TRBJ2-1; the D gene could be TRBD1 or TRBD2 (5 bases each). This CDR3 is 14 amino acids long. Looked up from germline, CDR1 is MNHEY and CDR2 is SVGEGT. The germline V and J ends were trimmed by 8 bases and 3 bases, with 14 bases remaining between them. The CDR3 is CASGWVGDYNEQFF. CDR3 DNA sequence: TGTGCCAGCGGTTGGGTGGGGGACTACAATGAGCAGTTCTTC.

The chain employs TRBV30 and TRBJ1-2; 7 bases align to TRBD1. This CDR3 spans 13 amino acids. V lost 2 bases, J lost 7 bases, and 7 bases stayed unmatched. CDR1 and CDR2 from the germline V gene are GTSNPN and SVGIG (reference sequence). Here the CDR3 DNA reads TGTGCCTGGAGTAGACAGGGCTCCCTTGGCTACACCTTC. It translates to CAWSRQGSLGYTF.